The rows below give T cell receptor beta chains drawn from one sample of a study of T cells in Graves' hyperthyroidism and ophthalmopathy. A single record per CDR3 protein comes from TCRdb applying MiXCR to the multiplex PCR reads. Of some 700,000 distinct CDR3 sequences in the sample, roughly 17% were seen once. Sequenced sample: blood. These receptors all come from a man in his forties or fifties with Graves' hyperthyroidism. Each CDR3 is given with its conserved first and last residue. Each record gives: V gene, D gene, clone size, CDR3 protein. A D gene is named only where the DNA matches it firmly. Size values are once, few and many counts, or a class for expanded clones, and some rows have none.

V gene: TRBV4-1; D gene: TRBD1; clone size: few; CDR3 protein: CASSLNFAGTVSYEQYF
V gene: TRBV9; D gene: TRBD2; clone size: few; CDR3 protein: CASSPRLAGGSYEQYF
V gene: TRBV3-1; D gene: TRBD2; clone size: NA; CDR3 protein: CASSPPGGPYEQYF
V gene: TRBV19; D gene: TRBD1; clone size: many; CDR3 protein: CASSTPTTGSDTEAFF
V gene: TRBV15; D gene: TRBD2; clone size: NA; CDR3 protein: CTTSRDQSGRALGETQYF
V gene: TRBV7-2; D gene: NA; clone size: many; CDR3 protein: CASSYGEPTYNEQFF
V gene: TRBV6-1; D gene: NA; clone size: many; CDR3 protein: CASSIHSGSTDTQYF
V gene: TRBV27; D gene: TRBD1; clone size: many; CDR3 protein: CASSIRGPGTQYF
V gene: TRBV7-6; D gene: NA; clone size: many; CDR3 protein: CASSPRVEGQSTDTQYF
V gene: TRBV7-2; D gene: NA; clone size: many; CDR3 protein: CASSLRAGPQETQYF
V gene: TRBV18; D gene: TRBD2; clone size: NA; CDR3 protein: CASSLAGNSHEQYF
V gene: TRBV6-2/TRBV6-3; D gene: TRBD2; clone size: many; CDR3 protein: CASRQSTSGNYEQYF
V gene: TRBV7-3; D gene: NA; clone size: few; CDR3 protein: CASSRGTAANEKLFF
V gene: TRBV29-1; D gene: NA; clone size: many; CDR3 protein: CSVESMNNEQFF
V gene: TRBV19; D gene: NA; clone size: NA; CDR3 protein: CASSLWGGAYNEQFF
V gene: TRBV29-1; D gene: NA; clone size: many; CDR3 protein: CSVTESMNTEAFF
V gene: TRBV7-2; D gene: TRBD2; clone size: many; CDR3 protein: CASSFAGGRNTGELFF
V gene: TRBV5-6; D gene: TRBD1; clone size: NA; CDR3 protein: CASSKRDSMNTEAFF
V gene: TRBV18; D gene: NA; clone size: few; CDR3 protein: CASSKFSSYNSPLHF
V gene: TRBV6-1; D gene: NA; clone size: many; CDR3 protein: CASTVGLAIGETQYF
V gene: TRBV29-1; D gene: TRBD1; clone size: few; CDR3 protein: CSVPPGGQGVSGAFF
V gene: TRBV5-5; D gene: NA; clone size: many; CDR3 protein: CASSLLGLNTEAFF
V gene: TRBV10-3; D gene: TRBD2; clone size: NA; CDR3 protein: CAISDIGGRGDTQYF
V gene: TRBV2; D gene: NA; clone size: many; CDR3 protein: CASSERELYEQYF
V gene: TRBV19; D gene: NA; clone size: NA; CDR3 protein: CASSIGYSNQPQHF
V gene: TRBV19; D gene: NA; clone size: NA; CDR3 protein: CASRPRATEGYTF
V gene: TRBV27; D gene: TRBD1; clone size: many; CDR3 protein: CASRIQGRGGYTF
V gene: TRBV6-5; D gene: NA; clone size: NA; CDR3 protein: CASSYLKGIETQYF
V gene: TRBV7-2; D gene: NA; clone size: NA; CDR3 protein: CASTPGSQETQYF
V gene: TRBV7-8; D gene: TRBD2; clone size: many; CDR3 protein: CASSPSGVAGADTQYF
V gene: TRBV13; D gene: TRBD1; clone size: NA; CDR3 protein: CASSLEGGWTGVFTGELFF